The rows below give T cell receptor beta chains drawn from one sample of a study of healthy donors' naive CD4 and CD8 T cells. TCRdb reprocessed the reads via MiXCR and lists one record per CDR3 protein. The top ten clones hold 2.3% of a sample with around 200,000 distinct CDR3 sequences, 65% to 75% of them seen once. The sequenced material came from naive CD4+ and CD8+ T cells sorted from blood, pooled from several donors. These receptors came from a pool of human donors in good health; the sample pools cells from several healthy donors. The CDR3 runs from the conserved cysteine through the conserved F or W. The D gene is left open where the match is weak. Clone size is given for some rows only: seen once, a few or many times, or a class if the clone is expanded.

V gene: TRBV27
clone size: -
J gene: TRBJ1-2
D gene: -
CDR3 DNA: TGTGCCAGCAGTTTCATCCCCTCTGACAGCTACACCTTC
CDR3 protein: CASSFIPSDSYTF

V gene: TRBV6-5
clone size: few
J gene: TRBJ2-3
D gene: -
CDR3 DNA: TGTGCCAGCACCCAATTGAGCGACACAGATACGCAGTATTTT
CDR3 protein: CASTQLSDTDTQYF

V gene: TRBV5-4
clone size: -
J gene: TRBJ2-3
D gene: -
CDR3 DNA: TGTGCCAGCAGCTTGAGAGAAGCGGCCCCCGTAGATACGCAGTATTTT
CDR3 protein: CASSLREAAPVDTQYF

V gene: TRBV19
clone size: -
J gene: TRBJ1-6
D gene: -
CDR3 DNA: TGTGCCAGTAGTACCACAGGGAGGGGTAATTCACCCCTCCACTTT
CDR3 protein: CASSTTGRGNSPLHF

V gene: TRBV6-1
clone size: few
J gene: TRBJ1-4
D gene: TRBD1
CDR3 DNA: TGTGCCAGCAGTGAATCCGGGACAGCTAATGAAAAACTGTTTTTT
CDR3 protein: CASSESGTANEKLFF

V gene: TRBV18
clone size: -
J gene: TRBJ2-7
D gene: -
CDR3 DNA: TGTGCCAGCTCAGCAGACGTCGCCTACGAGCAGTACTTC
CDR3 protein: CASSADVAYEQYF

V gene: TRBV20-1
clone size: -
J gene: TRBJ1-1
D gene: -
CDR3 DNA: TGCAGTGCTAGTCCCGAGGGGGTCAGTGGAGCTTTCTTT
CDR3 protein: CSASPEGVSGAFF

V gene: TRBV5-5
clone size: -
J gene: TRBJ1-1
D gene: TRBD1
CDR3 DNA: TGTGCCAGCAGCGTGGGACAGACCACCATTGAAGCTTTCTTT
CDR3 protein: CASSVGQTTIEAFF

V gene: TRBV7-8
clone size: once
J gene: TRBJ2-6
D gene: TRBD1
CDR3 DNA: TGTGCCAGCAGCTTTGACAGGGACTCTGGGGCCAACGTCCTGACTTTC
CDR3 protein: CASSFDRDSGANVLTF

V gene: TRBV6-5
clone size: -
J gene: TRBJ1-2
D gene: -
CDR3 DNA: TGTGCCAGCAGACCAGGAAACTATGGCTACACCTTC
CDR3 protein: CASRPGNYGYTF

V gene: TRBV29-1
clone size: few
J gene: TRBJ1-1
D gene: TRBD1
CDR3 DNA: TGCAGCGGTAAGGGACAGGTGAACACTGAAGCTTTCTTT
CDR3 protein: CSGKGQVNTEAFF

V gene: TRBV29-1
clone size: -
J gene: TRBJ1-3
D gene: TRBD1
CDR3 DNA: TGCAGCGATACAGGGGCTGGAAACACCATATATTTT
CDR3 protein: CSDTGAGNTIYF

V gene: TRBV7-8
clone size: once
J gene: TRBJ2-2
D gene: -
CDR3 DNA: TGTGCCAGCAGCTTAGCTTCCTGGGGGGTCACCGGGGAGCTGTTTTTT
CDR3 protein: CASSLASWGVTGELFF

V gene: TRBV5-1
clone size: -
J gene: TRBJ1-3
D gene: -
CDR3 DNA: TGCGCCAGCAGCGAGCTAAGCTCTGGAAACACCATATATTTT
CDR3 protein: CASSELSSGNTIYF

V gene: TRBV6-2/TRBV6-3
clone size: -
J gene: TRBJ2-7
D gene: TRBD2
CDR3 DNA: TGTGCCAGCAGTTTAAGGATTAGCGGGCTGCAGTACTTC
CDR3 protein: CASSLRISGLQYF

V gene: TRBV6-1
clone size: -
J gene: TRBJ1-1
D gene: TRBD1
CDR3 DNA: TGTGCCAGTAAGCAGGGGGCAGGCACTGAAGCTTTCTTT
CDR3 protein: CASKQGAGTEAFF

V gene: TRBV29-1
clone size: -
J gene: TRBJ2-7
D gene: -
CDR3 DNA: TGCAGCGTTGAATGGCTTGGCGAGCAGTACTTC
CDR3 protein: CSVEWLGEQYF

V gene: TRBV28
clone size: once
J gene: TRBJ1-5
D gene: -
CDR3 DNA: TGTGCCAGCAGTTTTGGGCGAACAGGGAGCGGCACGAATCAGCCCCAGCATTTT
CDR3 protein: CASSFGRTGSGTNQPQHF

V gene: TRBV12-3/TRBV12-4
clone size: few
J gene: TRBJ2-2
D gene: -
CDR3 DNA: TGTGCCAGCAGTTTATTGGGCAAAAGCACCGGGGAGCTGTTTTTT
CDR3 protein: CASSLLGKSTGELFF

V gene: TRBV12-3/TRBV12-4
clone size: -
J gene: TRBJ2-4
D gene: -
CDR3 DNA: TGTGCCAGCAGTCACCGGACAGCTCTAGCCAAAAACATTCAGTACTTC
CDR3 protein: CASSHRTALAKNIQYF

V gene: TRBV6-5
clone size: -
J gene: TRBJ1-1
D gene: -
CDR3 DNA: TGTGCCAGTTCCGGGATTCCCCTTATGAACACTGAAGCTTTCTTT
CDR3 protein: CASSGIPLMNTEAFF

V gene: TRBV11-2
clone size: -
J gene: TRBJ1-6
D gene: -
CDR3 DNA: TGTGCCAGCAGCTTAGTAGCAAATTCACCCCTCCACTTT
CDR3 protein: CASSLVANSPLHF

V gene: TRBV29-1
clone size: -
J gene: TRBJ1-2
D gene: TRBD1
CDR3 DNA: TGCAGCGTGGCCGGGACAGAAGAAACCTATGGCTACACCTTC
CDR3 protein: CSVAGTEETYGYTF

V gene: TRBV19
clone size: few
J gene: TRBJ2-5
D gene: TRBD1
CDR3 DNA: TGTGCCAGTAGCCCCGGGACAGTACAAGAGACCCAGTACTTC
CDR3 protein: CASSPGTVQETQYF

V gene: TRBV19
clone size: -
J gene: TRBJ1-2
D gene: -
CDR3 DNA: TGTGCCAGTAGTATAGGGGGTAATGGCTACACCTTC
CDR3 protein: CASSIGGNGYTF

V gene: TRBV18
clone size: -
J gene: TRBJ2-1
D gene: -
CDR3 DNA: TGTGCCAGCTCACCGCTATCCGGGAATGAGCAGTTCTTC
CDR3 protein: CASSPLSGNEQFF

V gene: TRBV6-5
clone size: few
J gene: TRBJ2-7
D gene: -
CDR3 DNA: TGTGCCAGCAGTTCGTCAGGGGACGTCGTGCATGAGCAGTACTTC
CDR3 protein: CASSSSGDVVHEQYF

V gene: TRBV10-3
clone size: once
J gene: TRBJ2-7
D gene: TRBD1
CDR3 DNA: TGTGCCATCAGCCCTTGGTTGGGACAGGGCTACGAGCAGTACTTC
CDR3 protein: CAISPWLGQGYEQYF